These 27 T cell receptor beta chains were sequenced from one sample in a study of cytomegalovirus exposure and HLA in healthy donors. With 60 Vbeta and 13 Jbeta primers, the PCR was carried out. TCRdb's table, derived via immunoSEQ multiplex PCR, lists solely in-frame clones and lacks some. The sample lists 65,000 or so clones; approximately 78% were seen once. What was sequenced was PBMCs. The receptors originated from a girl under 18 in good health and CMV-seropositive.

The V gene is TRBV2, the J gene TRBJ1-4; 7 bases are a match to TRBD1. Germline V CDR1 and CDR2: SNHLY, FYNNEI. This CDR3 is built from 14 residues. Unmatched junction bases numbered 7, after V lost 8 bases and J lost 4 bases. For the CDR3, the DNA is TGTGCCAGCCATTGGGGACAGCTTAATGAAAAACTGTTTTTT. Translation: CASHWGQLNEKLFF.

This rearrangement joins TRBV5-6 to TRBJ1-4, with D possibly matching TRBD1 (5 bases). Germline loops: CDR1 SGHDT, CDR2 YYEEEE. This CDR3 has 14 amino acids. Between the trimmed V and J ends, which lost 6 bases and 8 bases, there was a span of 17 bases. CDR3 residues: CASIFRTYVEKLFF. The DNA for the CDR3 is TGTGCCAGCATTTTTAGGACATACGTCGAAAAACTGTTTTTT.

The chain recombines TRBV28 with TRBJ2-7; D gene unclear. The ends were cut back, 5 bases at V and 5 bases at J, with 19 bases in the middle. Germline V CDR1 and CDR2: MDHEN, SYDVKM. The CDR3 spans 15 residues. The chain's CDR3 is CASSPTIAGSHEQYF. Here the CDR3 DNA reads TGTGCCAGCAGTCCCACAATCGCAGGTTCCCACGAGCAGTACTTC.

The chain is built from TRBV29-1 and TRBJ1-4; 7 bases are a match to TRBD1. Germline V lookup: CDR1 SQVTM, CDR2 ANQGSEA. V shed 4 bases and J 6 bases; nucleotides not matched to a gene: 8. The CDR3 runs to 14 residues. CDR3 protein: CSVVGTGDYEKLFF. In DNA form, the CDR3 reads TGCAGCGTTGTGGGTACAGGGGATTATGAAAAACTGTTTTTT.

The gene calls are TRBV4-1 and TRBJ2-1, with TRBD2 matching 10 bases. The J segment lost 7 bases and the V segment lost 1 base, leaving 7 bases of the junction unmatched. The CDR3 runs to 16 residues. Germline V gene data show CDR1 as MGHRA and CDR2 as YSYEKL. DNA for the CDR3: TGCGCCAGCAGCCAAGGGTGGCCTAGCGGGAGTAATGAGCAGTTCTTC. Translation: CASSQGWPSGSNEQFF.

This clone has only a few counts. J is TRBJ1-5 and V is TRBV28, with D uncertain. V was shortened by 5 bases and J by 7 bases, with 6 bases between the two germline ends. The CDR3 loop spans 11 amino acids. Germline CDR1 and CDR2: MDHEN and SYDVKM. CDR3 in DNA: TGTGCCAGCAGTCTAACCCAGCCCCAGCATTTT. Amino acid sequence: CASSLTQPQHF.

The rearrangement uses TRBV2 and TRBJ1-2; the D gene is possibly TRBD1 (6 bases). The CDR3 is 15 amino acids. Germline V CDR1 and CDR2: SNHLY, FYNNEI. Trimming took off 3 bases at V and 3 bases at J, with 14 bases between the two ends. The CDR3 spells CASSDLQGEHYGYTF. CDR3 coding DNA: TGTGCCAGCAGTGACCTACAGGGTGAGCACTATGGCTACACCTTC.

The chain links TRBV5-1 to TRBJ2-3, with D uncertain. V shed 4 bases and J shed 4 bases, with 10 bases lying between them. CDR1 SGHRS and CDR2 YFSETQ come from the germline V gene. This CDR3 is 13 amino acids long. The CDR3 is CASSRDTPDTQYF. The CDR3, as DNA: TGCGCCAGCAGCCGCGATACCCCAGATACGCAGTATTTT.

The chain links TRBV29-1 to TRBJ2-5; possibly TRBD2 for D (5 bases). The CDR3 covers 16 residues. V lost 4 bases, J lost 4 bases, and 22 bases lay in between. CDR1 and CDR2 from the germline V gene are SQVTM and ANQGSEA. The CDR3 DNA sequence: TGCAGCGTTGGTTTGAGGTCGCTAGCCCCCAGAGAGACCCAGTACTTC. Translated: CSVGLRSLAPRETQYF.

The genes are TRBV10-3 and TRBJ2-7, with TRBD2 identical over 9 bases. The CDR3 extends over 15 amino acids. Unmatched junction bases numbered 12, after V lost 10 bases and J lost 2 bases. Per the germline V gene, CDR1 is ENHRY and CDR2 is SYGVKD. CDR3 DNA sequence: TGTGCCAGCGGGGGGGTGGAATCCCCCCCCTACGAGCAGTACTTC. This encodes CASGGVESPPYEQYF.

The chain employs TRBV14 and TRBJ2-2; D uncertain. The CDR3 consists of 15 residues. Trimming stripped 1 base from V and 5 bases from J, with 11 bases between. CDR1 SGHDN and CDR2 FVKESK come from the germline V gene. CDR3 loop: CASSQGPRWTGELFF. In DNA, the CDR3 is TGTGCCAGCAGCCAAGGACCCAGGTGGACCGGGGAGCTGTTTTTT.

CDR3 region: CASSVGSYGYTF. The CDR3 nucleotides are TGCGCCAGCAGTGTAGGGAGTTATGGCTACACCTTC. The chain links TRBV4-1 to TRBJ1-2; no firm D call. CDR3 length: 12 amino acids. The V gene lost 6 bases and the J gene lost 5 bases, with 10 bases spanning the gap. Per germline, CDR1 MGHRA and CDR2 YSYEKL.

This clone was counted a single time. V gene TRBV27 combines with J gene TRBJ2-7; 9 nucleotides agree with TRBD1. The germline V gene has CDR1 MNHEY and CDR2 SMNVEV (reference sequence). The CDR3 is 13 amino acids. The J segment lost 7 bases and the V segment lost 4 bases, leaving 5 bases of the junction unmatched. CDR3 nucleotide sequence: TGTGCCAGCAGTTCGTTGACAGGGGGGGAGCAGTACTTC. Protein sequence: CASSSLTGGEQYF.

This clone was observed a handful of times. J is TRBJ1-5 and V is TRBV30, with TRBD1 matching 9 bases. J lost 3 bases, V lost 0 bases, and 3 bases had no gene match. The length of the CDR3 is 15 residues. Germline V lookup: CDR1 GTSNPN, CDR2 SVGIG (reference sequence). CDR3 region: CAWSVGTGYNQPQHF. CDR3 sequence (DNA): TGTGCCTGGAGTGTAGGGACAGGGTACAATCAGCCCCAGCATTTT.

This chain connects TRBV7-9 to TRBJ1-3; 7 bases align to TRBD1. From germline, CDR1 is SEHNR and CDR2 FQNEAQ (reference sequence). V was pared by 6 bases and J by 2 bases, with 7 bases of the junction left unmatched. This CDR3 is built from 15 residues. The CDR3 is CASSNRGRPGNTIYF. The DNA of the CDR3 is TGTGCCAGCAGTAACAGGGGTCGCCCTGGAAACACCATATATTTT. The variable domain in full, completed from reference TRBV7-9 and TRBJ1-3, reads DTGVSQNPRHKITKRGQNVTFRCDPISEHNRLYWYRQTLGQGPEFLTYFQNEAQLEKSRLLSDRFSAERPKGSFSTLEIQRTEQGDSAMYLCASSNRGRPGNTIYFGEGSWLTVV.

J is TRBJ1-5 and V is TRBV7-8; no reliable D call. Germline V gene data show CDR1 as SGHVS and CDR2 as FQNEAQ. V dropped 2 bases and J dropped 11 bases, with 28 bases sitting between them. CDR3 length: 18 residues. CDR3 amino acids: CASSLPNPSTEFASAQHF. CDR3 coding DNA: TGTGCCAGCAGCTTACCTAACCCTTCCACAGAATTCGCGTCGGCCCAGCATTTT. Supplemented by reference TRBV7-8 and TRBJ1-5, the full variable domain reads GAGVSQSPRYKVAKRGQDVALRCDPISGHVSLFWYQQALGQGPEFLTYFQNEAQLDKSGLPSDRFFAERPEGSVSTLKIQRTQQEDSAVYLCASSLPNPSTEFASAQHFGDGTRLSIL.

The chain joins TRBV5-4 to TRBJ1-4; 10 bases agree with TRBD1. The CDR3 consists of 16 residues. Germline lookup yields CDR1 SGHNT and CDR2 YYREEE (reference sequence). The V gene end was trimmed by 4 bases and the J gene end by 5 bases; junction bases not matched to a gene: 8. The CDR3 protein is CASSPRGQGPNEKLFF. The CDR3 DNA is TGTGCCAGCAGCCCCCGGGGACAGGGGCCGAATGAAAAACTGTTTTTT.

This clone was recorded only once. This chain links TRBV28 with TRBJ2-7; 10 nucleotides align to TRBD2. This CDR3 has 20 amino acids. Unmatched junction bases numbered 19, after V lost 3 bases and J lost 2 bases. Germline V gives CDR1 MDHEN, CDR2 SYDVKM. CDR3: CASSFLGGAWLAGDPYEQYF. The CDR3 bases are TGTGCCAGCAGTTTTTTAGGGGGCGCTTGGCTAGCGGGGGACCCCTACGAGCAGTACTTC.

CDR3 in amino acids: CASSLEEGEQFF. CDR3 sequence (DNA): TGCGCCAGCAGCTTAGAGGAAGGTGAGCAGTTCTTC. The rearrangement joins TRBV5-1 to TRBJ2-1; no definite D call. Germline V CDR1 and CDR2: SGHRS, YFSETQ. The V and J ends lost 2 bases and 9 bases respectively, with 9 bases between them. This CDR3 is built from 12 residues. Variable domain in full (rest from reference TRBV5-1 and TRBJ2-1): KAGVTQTPRYLIKTRGQQVTLSCSPISGHRSVSWYQQTPGQGLQFLFEYFSETQRNKGNFPGRFSGRQFSNSRSEMNVSTLELGDSALYLCASSLEEGEQFFGPGTRLTVL.

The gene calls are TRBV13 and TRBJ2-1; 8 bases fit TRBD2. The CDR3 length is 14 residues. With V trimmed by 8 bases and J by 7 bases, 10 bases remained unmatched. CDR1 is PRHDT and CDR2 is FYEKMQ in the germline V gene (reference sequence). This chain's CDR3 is CASLSTGGRNEQFF. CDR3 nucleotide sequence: TGTGCCAGCCTAAGTACGGGAGGGAGGAATGAGCAGTTCTTC. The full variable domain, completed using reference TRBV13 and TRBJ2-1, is AAGVIQSPRHLIKEKRETATLKCYPIPRHDTVYWYQQGPGQDPQFLISFYEKMQSDKGSIPDRFSAQQFSDYHSELNMSSLELGDSALYFCASLSTGGRNEQFFGPGTRLTVL.

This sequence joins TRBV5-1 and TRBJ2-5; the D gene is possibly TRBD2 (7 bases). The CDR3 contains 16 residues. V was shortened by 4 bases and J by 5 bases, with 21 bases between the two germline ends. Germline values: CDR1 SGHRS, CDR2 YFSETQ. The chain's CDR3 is CASSPGGGGTWETQYF. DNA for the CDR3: TGCGCCAGCAGCCCGGGGGGCGGCGGGACATGGGAGACCCAGTACTTC.

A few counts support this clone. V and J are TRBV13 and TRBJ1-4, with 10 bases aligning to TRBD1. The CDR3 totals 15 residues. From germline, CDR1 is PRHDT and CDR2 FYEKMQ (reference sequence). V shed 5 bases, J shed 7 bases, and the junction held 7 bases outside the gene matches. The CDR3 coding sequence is TGTGCCAGCAGCATGGATGGGACAGGGGCTGAAAAACTGTTTTTT. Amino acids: CASSMDGTGAEKLFF.

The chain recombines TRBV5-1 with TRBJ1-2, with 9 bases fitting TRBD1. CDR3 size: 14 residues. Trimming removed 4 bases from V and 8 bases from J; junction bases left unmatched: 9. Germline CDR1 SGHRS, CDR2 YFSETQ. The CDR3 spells CASSPLDRGGGYTF. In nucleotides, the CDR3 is TGCGCCAGCAGCCCCTTGGACAGGGGAGGCGGCTACACCTTC.

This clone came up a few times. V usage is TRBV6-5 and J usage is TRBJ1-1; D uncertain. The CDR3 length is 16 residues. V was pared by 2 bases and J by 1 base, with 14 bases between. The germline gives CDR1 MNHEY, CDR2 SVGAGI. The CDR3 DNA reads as TGTGCCAGCAGTTACCTAGCCGGCAGCGGGAACACTGAAGCTTTCTTT. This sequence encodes CASSYLAGSGNTEAFF.

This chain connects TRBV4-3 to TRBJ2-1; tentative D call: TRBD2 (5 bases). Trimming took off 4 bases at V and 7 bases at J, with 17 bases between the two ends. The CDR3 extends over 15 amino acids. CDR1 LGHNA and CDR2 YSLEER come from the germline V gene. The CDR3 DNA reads TGCGCCAGCAGCCCATCCTATGCCGGGGAGAATGAGCAGTTCTTC. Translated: CASSPSYAGENEQFF.

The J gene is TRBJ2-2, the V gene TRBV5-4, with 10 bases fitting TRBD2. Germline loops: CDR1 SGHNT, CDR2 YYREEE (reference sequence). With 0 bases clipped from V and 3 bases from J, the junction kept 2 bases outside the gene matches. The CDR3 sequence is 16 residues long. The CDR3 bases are TGTGCCAGCAGCTTGGCCAGCGGGGGGGACACCGGGGAGCTGTTTTTT. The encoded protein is CASSLASGGDTGELFF.

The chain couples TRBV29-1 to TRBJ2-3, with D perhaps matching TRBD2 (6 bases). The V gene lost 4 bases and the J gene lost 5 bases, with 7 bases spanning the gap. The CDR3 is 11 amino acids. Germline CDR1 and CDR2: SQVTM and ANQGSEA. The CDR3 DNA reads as TGCAGCGTTGGACTAGGAGATACGCAGTATTTT. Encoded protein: CSVGLGDTQYF.